The rows below give T cell receptor beta chains drawn from one sample of a study of early T cells in non-severe SARS-CoV-2 infection. TCRdb re-derived calls from the 5' RACE reads in MiXCR, one entry per CDR3 protein. The repertoire includes about 55,000 distinct CDR3 sequences, about 15% of them detected once, and approximately 9.1% sits in the top ten. The sequencing here drew on whole blood, taken at baseline. The receptors shown here come from an adult who was a healthcare worker with PCR-confirmed SARS-CoV-2 infection or an uninfected control (not recorded which). Each CDR3 is given with its conserved first and last residue. Fields, in order: J gene, V gene, D gene, CDR3 protein. D genes are given only for firm matches.

TRBJ2-7 | TRBV18 | - | CASSPSPGYEQYF
TRBJ2-7 | TRBV7-9 | - | CASSFRDEQYF
TRBJ2-7 | TRBV28 | - | CASTSRDRAYEQYF
TRBJ2-1 | TRBV2 | - | CASSVQGRNEQFF
TRBJ2-7 | TRBV20-1 | TRBD2 | CSARSPGLVAEQYF
TRBJ2-3 | TRBV7-8 | - | CASKRITTSTDTQYF
TRBJ2-7 | TRBV28 | TRBD2 | CASSLGFSGASKQYF
TRBJ2-7 | TRBV5-4 | - | CASTEDRTGYEQYF
TRBJ2-1 | TRBV6-2/TRBV6-3 | - | CASSDGGDNEQFF
TRBJ1-1 | TRBV29-1 | - | CSGADHSNTEAFF
TRBJ2-7 | TRBV20-1 | - | CSELSSGQSTYEQYF
TRBJ1-6 | TRBV5-4 | TRBD1 | CASSLGGQGALWNSPLHF
TRBJ2-3 | TRBV20-1 | - | CSAVPGGRSKTDTQYF
TRBJ2-6 | TRBV3-1 | TRBD1 | CASSQGGGRANVLTF
TRBJ2-7 | TRBV6-2/TRBV6-3 | - | CASSYLGRGAEYF
TRBJ2-5 | TRBV28 | - | CASNGPIGETQYF
TRBJ1-3 | TRBV20-1 | - | CSAPHSVQRNTIYF
TRBJ1-3 | TRBV28 | - | CASRDRWGGNTIYF
TRBJ2-7 | TRBV27 | - | CASSLLSPGEQYF
TRBJ2-1 | TRBV7-9 | - | CASSPRQGASGESYNEQFF
TRBJ2-1 | TRBV20-1 | TRBD2 | CSARDSRGGLSEQFF
TRBJ2-1 | TRBV7-2 | - | CASSLGSFSYNEQFF
TRBJ2-2 | TRBV11-2 | - | CASSLAPYTGELFF
TRBJ2-3 | TRBV7-9 | - | CASSPQTDTQYF
TRBJ2-5 | TRBV29-1 | - | CSVPSGSLKETQYF
TRBJ2-7 | TRBV20-1 | TRBD2 | CSARPQLAAVYEQYF
TRBJ2-2 | TRBV20-1 | - | CSARKAGGDGELFF
TRBJ1-5 | TRBV2 | - | CASSPEGAGVDQPQHF
TRBJ2-1 | TRBV6-6 | - | CASSYIGRPRSYNEQFF
TRBJ1-1 | TRBV18 | - | CASSPPFAGEAEAFF
TRBJ1-1 | TRBV3-1 | - | CASSLTGINTEAFF